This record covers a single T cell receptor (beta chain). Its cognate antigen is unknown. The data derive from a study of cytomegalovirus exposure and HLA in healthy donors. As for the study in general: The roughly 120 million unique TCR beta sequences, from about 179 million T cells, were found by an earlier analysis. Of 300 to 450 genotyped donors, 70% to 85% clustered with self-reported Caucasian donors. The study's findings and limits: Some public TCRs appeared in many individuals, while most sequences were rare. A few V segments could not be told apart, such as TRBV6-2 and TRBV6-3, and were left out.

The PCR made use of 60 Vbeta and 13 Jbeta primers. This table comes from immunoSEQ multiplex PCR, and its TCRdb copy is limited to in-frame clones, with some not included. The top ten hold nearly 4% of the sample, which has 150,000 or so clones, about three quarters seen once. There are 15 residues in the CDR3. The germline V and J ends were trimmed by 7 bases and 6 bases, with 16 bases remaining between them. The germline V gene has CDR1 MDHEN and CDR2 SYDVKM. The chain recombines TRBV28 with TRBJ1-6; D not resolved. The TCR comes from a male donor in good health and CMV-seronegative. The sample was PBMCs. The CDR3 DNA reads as TGTGCCAGCACCCCTTCGACAAATAGTAATTCACCCCTCCACTTT. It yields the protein CASTPSTNSNSPLHF.